Following are 11 T cell receptor beta chains from one sample sequenced in a study of T cell responses to AZD1222 COVID-19 vaccine. Libraries were prepared by immunoSEQ multiplex PCR; TCRdb keeps only in-frame clonotypes and omits some of them. This sample carries fewer than 85,000 clones, 70% to 90% of them seen once, and the ten largest clones take 1.3%. The sequencing here drew on peripheral blood, taken 28 days after the second AZD1222 dose. The receptors shown here come from an adult who received the AZD1222 COVID-19 vaccine.

The rearrangement links TRBV6-2 or TRBV6-3 to TRBJ1-1; D may be TRBD1 (5 bases). Germline-derived CDR1 and CDR2 are MNHEY and SVGEGT. The CDR3 extends over 14 amino acids. Trimming left V 0 bases short and J 5 bases short, with 10 bases between. The CDR3 DNA sequence: TGTGCCAGCAGTTACTCGGTGGGGGGGACTGAAGCTTTCTTT. Translation: CASSYSVGGTEAFF.

The chain recombines TRBV7-3 with TRBJ2-5; no clear D. Between the trimmed V and J ends, which lost 3 bases and 1 base, there was a span of 6 bases. Germline V gene lookup returns CDR1 SGHTA and CDR2 FQGTGA. This CDR3 contains 13 residues. CDR3 region: CASSFGVQETQYF. The DNA of the CDR3 is TGTGCCAGCAGCTTTGGGGTCCAAGAGACCCAGTACTTC.

The genes are TRBV11-3 and TRBJ2-2; 7 positions agree with TRBD1. The CDR3 contains 16 residues. Per germline, CDR1 SGHNT and CDR2 YENEEA. The J segment lost 3 bases and the V segment lost 4 bases, leaving 8 bases of the junction unmatched. The CDR3 DNA reads TGTGCCAGCAGCTCCGAACAGGGGTTACACACCGGGGAGCTGTTTTTT. Its translation: CASSSEQGLHTGELFF.

The rearrangement joins TRBV7-9 to TRBJ1-3; 8 nucleotides match TRBD1. Trimming at V came to 5 bases and at J to 2 bases, leaving 8 bases not matched to a gene. CDR3 length: 16 residues. Germline CDR1 reads SEHNR; CDR2 reads FQNEAQ (reference sequence). CDR3 amino acids: CASSEGTGGAGNTIYF. In DNA, the CDR3 is TGTGCCAGCAGCGAAGGGACAGGCGGGGCTGGAAACACCATATATTTT.

This clone was detected a few times. The chain recombines TRBV19 with TRBJ2-2; 8 bases agree with TRBD1. Germline lookup yields CDR1 LNHDA and CDR2 SQIVND (reference sequence). The CDR3 consists of 23 residues. V shed 4 bases, J shed 5 bases, and the junction held 30 bases outside the gene matches. The CDR3 bases are TGTGCCAGTAGTACAGCAGCTAGATTTCGCCGGGACAGGATTGAAAGGTGGACCGGGGAGCTGTTTTTT. Translation: CASSTAARFRRDRIERWTGELFF.

The J gene is TRBJ2-1, the V gene TRBV5-5; 13 bases align to TRBD2. Looked up from germline, CDR1 is SGHKS and CDR2 is YYEKEE (reference sequence). CDR3 length: 15 residues. J lost 7 bases, V lost 4 bases, and 5 bases had no gene match. The CDR3 reads CASSPRTSGSNEQFF. CDR3 bases: TGTGCCAGCAGCCCGAGGACTAGCGGGAGTAATGAGCAGTTCTTC. Combining the CDR3 with reference TRBV5-5 and TRBJ2-1 gives the whole variable domain DAGVTQSPTHLIKTRGQQVTLRCSPISGHKSVSWYQQVLGQGPQFIFQYYEKEERGRGNFPDRFSARQFPNYSSELNVNALLLGDSALYLCASSPRTSGSNEQFFGPGTRLTVL.

The chain employs TRBV19 and TRBJ2-1, with 11 bases that match TRBD2. Per germline, CDR1 LNHDA and CDR2 SQIVND (reference sequence). The length of the CDR3 is 15 residues. V lost 4 bases and J lost 9; bases outside the gene matches: 8. For the CDR3, the DNA is TGTGCCAGTAGTAGGGGACTAGCGGTGAGTGGTGAGCAGTTCTTC. As protein: CASSRGLAVSGEQFF.

The V call is TRBV27, the J call TRBJ2-1, with unresolved D. In germline, CDR1 is MNHEY, CDR2 SMNVEV (reference sequence). The CDR3 totals 17 residues. V was shortened by 3 bases and J by 0 bases, with 15 bases between the two germline ends. The DNA for the CDR3 is TGTGCCAGCAGTTTTAGGGTCGGATCGAGCTCCTACAATGAGCAGTTCTTC. This encodes CASSFRVGSSSYNEQFF.

The chain uses TRBV27 and TRBJ1-2; D not resolved. Between the trimmed V and J ends, which lost 5 bases and 4 bases, there was a span of 17 bases. Germline CDR1 MNHEY, CDR2 SMNVEV (reference sequence). The CDR3 contains 15 residues. CDR3 in DNA: TGTGCCAGCAGTGTTGGCCCTCGGGAGGTCTATGGCTACACCTTC. Its translation: CASSVGPREVYGYTF.

This chain links TRBV28 with TRBJ2-2; D tentatively reads TRBD1 or TRBD2 (5 bases each). Germline values: CDR1 MDHEN, CDR2 SYDVKM. Trimming cost V 5 bases and J 6 bases, with 16 bases left between them. The CDR3 spans 15 residues. In DNA form, the CDR3 reads TGTGCCAGCAGTCCCCTTCGGGGCAGGGCCGGGGAGCTGTTTTTT. Translated, it gives CASSPLRGRAGELFF.

The chain couples TRBV11-2 to TRBJ1-5, with D uncertain. V was cut by 0 bases and J by 11 bases, with 14 bases left in between. The CDR3 spans 14 residues. Germline CDR1 SGHAT, CDR2 FQNNGV. The CDR3 DNA reads TGTGCCAGCAGCTTAGAACATGTAGGAGCGTCCCAGCATTTT. Translating gives CASSLEHVGASQHF.